Presented here are 10 T cell receptor beta chains from one specimen sequenced in a study of blood T cells in healthy people across ages. Then a second PCR, running about 7 to 11 cycles, was carried out with a sample-barcoded 5' primer and a J-beta primer mix. TCRdb fed the 5' RACE reads into MiXCR, producing one record per CDR3 protein. Of some 890,000 distinct CDR3 sequences in the sample, almost 30% were seen once. The same specimen was also included in a second study, on T cells of mothers and their children.

The sample taken for sequencing was blood. These receptors originate from a woman between 35 and 50 years old in good health.

This clonotype was observed a handful of times. A much larger clone differs from this one at a single base, so this may be a read error. The chain has TRBV4-3 and TRBJ2-1; no firm D call. The V gene lost 4 bases and the J gene lost 8 bases, with 15 bases spanning the gap. The CDR3 runs to 14 residues. Germline V CDR1 and CDR2: LGHNA, YSLEER. CDR3 nucleotides: TGCGCCAGCAGCCCCAGTTTTAGGGCGGATGAGCAGTTCTTC. Translating gives CASSPSFRADEQFF.

Ten or more counts support this clonotype. This chain connects TRBV20-1 to TRBJ1-2; no definite D call. The CDR3 sequence is 14 residues long. Germline CDR1 DFQATT, CDR2 SNEGSKA (reference sequence). The ends were cut back, 0 bases at V and 6 bases at J, with 14 bases in the middle. Here the CDR3 reads CSAREGSGVDGYTF. DNA for the CDR3: TGCAGTGCTAGAGAAGGGTCCGGGGTCGATGGCTACACCTTC.

The CDR3 DNA sequence: TGCGCCAGCAGCTGGGACGGTAGTACGGGAAACACCATATATTTT. Its protein is CASSWDGSTGNTIYF. V gene TRBV5-1 combines with J gene TRBJ1-3; D perhaps matches TRBD1 (5 bases). Trimming cost V 3 bases and J 4 bases, with 14 bases left between them. The germline CDR1 and CDR2 sequences are SGHRS and YFSETQ. The CDR3 loop spans 15 amino acids.

V usage is TRBV4-3 and J usage is TRBJ1-2, with D unclear. This CDR3 has 16 amino acids. CDR1 and CDR2 from the germline V gene are LGHNA and YSLEER. V lost 4 bases and J 1 base, leaving 16 bases between the germline ends. DNA for the CDR3: TGCGCCAGCAGCCGACTAAAAGGAGGATTTAACTATGGCTACACCTTC. It translates to CASSRLKGGFNYGYTF.

This clonotype showed up many times. CDR3 residues: CASSLSGRGQPQHF. The CDR3 DNA sequence: TGTGCCAGCAGTTTATCAGGGCGCGGTCAGCCCCAGCATTTT. This sequence joins TRBV27 and TRBJ1-5; no clear D. This CDR3 has 14 residues. V lost 0 bases and J lost 6, with 9 bases in between. The germline gives CDR1 MNHEY, CDR2 SMNVEV (reference sequence).

This clonotype was detected a few times. The chain has TRBV5-1 and TRBJ1-1; D uncertain. The CDR3 is 15 residues long. Trimming took 0 bases from V and 2 from J, leaving 11 bases between them. CDR1 SGHRS and CDR2 YFSETQ come from the germline V gene. The CDR3 region is CASSLVGSYNTEAFF. DNA of the CDR3: TGCGCCAGCAGCTTGGTCGGGTCCTATAACACTGAAGCTTTCTTT. Complete variable domain (other parts from reference TRBV5-1 and TRBJ1-1): KAGVTQTPRYLIKTRGQQVTLSCSPISGHRSVSWYQQTPGQGLQFLFEYFSETQRNKGNFPGRFSGRQFSNSRSEMNVSTLELGDSALYLCASSLVGSYNTEAFFGQGTRLTVV.

At least ten counts were recorded for this clonotype. CDR3 region: CASSEADTQYF. In DNA, the CDR3 is TGTGCCAGCTCAGAAGCAGATACGCAGTATTTT. The chain recombines TRBV18 with TRBJ2-3; D gene unclear. There are 11 residues in the CDR3. Trimming stripped 5 bases from V and 4 bases from J, with 4 bases between. From germline, CDR1 is KGHSH and CDR2 LQKENI.

The chain combines TRBV5-1 with TRBJ1-1; 7 nucleotides line up with TRBD1. This CDR3 contains 14 residues. V lost 5 bases and J lost 1; bases outside the gene matches: 5. Germline CDR1 reads SGHRS; CDR2 reads YFSETQ. CDR3 in amino acids: CASRKGQTNTEAFF. CDR3 nucleotides: TGCGCCAGCAGGAAGGGACAGACGAACACTGAAGCTTTCTTT.

This chain joins TRBV6-1 and TRBJ2-7; 7 bases line up with TRBD1. The CDR3 is 17 residues long. Germline trimming cut 5 bases from V and 0 bases from J; bases unmatched to any gene: 13. Germline loops: CDR1 MNHNS, CDR2 SASEGT. For the CDR3, the DNA is TGTGCCAGCAGTCGTGTTGGGAGACAGGGCTACTCCTACGAGCAGTACTTC. It encodes CASSRVGRQGYSYEQYF.

The chain recombines TRBV11-3 with TRBJ2-7; D perhaps matches TRBD2 (6 bases). The V gene's germline CDR1 is SGHNT and CDR2 YENEEA. Trimming shortened V by 4 bases and J by 9 bases, and 16 bases separated the two germline ends. CDR3 size: 13 residues. The CDR3 region has the DNA TGTGCCAGCAGCTCTCCGAACGAGGAGGGGCAGTACTTC. It specifies CASSSPNEEGQYF.